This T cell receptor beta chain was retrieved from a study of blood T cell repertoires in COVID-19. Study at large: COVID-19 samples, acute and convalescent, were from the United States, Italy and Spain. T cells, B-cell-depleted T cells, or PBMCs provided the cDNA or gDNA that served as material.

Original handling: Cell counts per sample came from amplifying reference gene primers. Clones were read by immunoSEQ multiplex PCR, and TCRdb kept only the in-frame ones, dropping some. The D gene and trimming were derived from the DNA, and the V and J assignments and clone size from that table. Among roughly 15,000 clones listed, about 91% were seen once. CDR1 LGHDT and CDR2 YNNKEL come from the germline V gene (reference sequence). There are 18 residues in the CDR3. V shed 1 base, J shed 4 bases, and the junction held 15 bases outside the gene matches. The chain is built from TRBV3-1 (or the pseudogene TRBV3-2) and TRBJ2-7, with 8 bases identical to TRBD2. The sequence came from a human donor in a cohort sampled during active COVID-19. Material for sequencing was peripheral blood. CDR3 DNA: TGTGCCAGCAGCCAAGGGACGGTCTTAGCGGGATCAGTATACGAGCAGTACTTC. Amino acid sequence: CASSQGTVLAGSVYEQYF.